Presented here are 2 T cell receptor beta chains from one specimen sequenced in a study of vaccination and CD4 T cells after COVID-19 (dated by TCRdb to between 2020 and 2023). The library came from PCR. These reads were obtained on an Illumina iSeq 100. TCR sequencing of DNA from cultured CD4+ T cells used the Oncomine TCR Beta short-read assay at the Johns Hopkins FTIC core. TCRdb trimmed the raw reads at Q25, called clones with MiXCR and kept productive beta chains. CDR3 protein duplicates are merged, each entry listing the most common genes and DNA. A total of 10,000 to 12,000 distinct CDR3 sequences appear in this sample, about 28% of them only once. Over 14% of the sample lies in the top ten. Per the publication, the treatment or condition label means: approximately 10-day PBMC culture with coronavirus spike peptide pools or control peptides (ViraFEST assay). Their antigens are not known. The sequencing here drew on CD4+ T cells from blood, cultured in vitro, taken after SARS-CoV-2 vaccination. The receptors here all came from a human donor who had recovered from COVID-19.

V and J are TRBV18 and TRBJ1-6; D is unclear. Germline assignment: CDR1 KGHSH and CDR2 LQKENI. V shed 2 bases and J shed 10 bases, with 12 bases lying between them. The length of the CDR3 is 14 residues. The CDR3 coding sequence is TGTGCCAGCTCACCATCACACGGAGGATCACCCCTCCACTTT. This gives the protein CASSPSHGGSPLHF. The full variable domain, its missing parts supplied by reference TRBV18 and TRBJ1-6, is NAGVMQNPRHLVRRRGQEARLRCSPMKGHSHVYWYRQLPEEGLKFMVYLQKENIIDESGMPKERFSAEFPKEGPSILRIQQVVRGDSAAYFCASSPSHGGSPLHFGNGTRLTVT.

This chain joins TRBV5-1 and TRBJ1-1; D gene unclear. In germline, CDR1 is SGHRS, CDR2 YFSETQ. The CDR3 is made up of 16 amino acids. With 4 bases removed from V and 1 base from J, the gap between germline ends came to 17 bases. CDR3 in amino acids: CASSPVGPQQNTEAFF. CDR3 DNA: TGCGCCAGCAGCCCCGTCGGACCCCAACAGAACACTGAAGCTTTCTTT.